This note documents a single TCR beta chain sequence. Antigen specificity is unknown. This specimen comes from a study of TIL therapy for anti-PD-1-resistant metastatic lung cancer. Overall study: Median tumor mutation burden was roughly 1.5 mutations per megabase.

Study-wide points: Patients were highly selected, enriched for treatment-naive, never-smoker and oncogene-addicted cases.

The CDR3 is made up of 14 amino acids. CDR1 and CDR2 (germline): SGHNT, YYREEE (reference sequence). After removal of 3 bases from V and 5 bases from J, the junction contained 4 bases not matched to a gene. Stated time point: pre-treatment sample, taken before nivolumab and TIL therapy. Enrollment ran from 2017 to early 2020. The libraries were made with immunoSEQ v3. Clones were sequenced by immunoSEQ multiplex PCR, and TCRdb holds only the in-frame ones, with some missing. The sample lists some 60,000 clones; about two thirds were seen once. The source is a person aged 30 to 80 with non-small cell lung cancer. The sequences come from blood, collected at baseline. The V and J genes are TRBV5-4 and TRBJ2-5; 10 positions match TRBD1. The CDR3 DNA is TGTGCCAGCAGCTCGACAGGGGGCGAGGAGACCCAGTACTTC. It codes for CASSSTGGEETQYF.